Below, 29 T cell receptor beta chains from the same sample are listed, as sequenced in a study of blood T cells in healthy people across ages. Using a J-beta primer mix together with a sample-barcoded 5' primer, a second PCR was run for roughly 6 to 12 cycles. MiXCR was run by TCRdb on the 5' RACE reads, yielding one entry per CDR3 protein. The sample lists some 640,000 distinct CDR3 sequences; over 45% were seen once. The sequenced material came from blood. These TCRs come from a woman aged 55 to 70 in good health.

This clonotype showed up just a few times. This rearrangement joins TRBV7-9 to TRBJ2-3; D uncertain. This CDR3 is built from 13 residues. The V end lost 6 bases, the J end lost 4 bases, and 11 bases lay between the germline ends. Germline values: CDR1 SEHNR, CDR2 FQNEAQ (reference sequence). The CDR3 DNA reads as TGTGCCAGCAGTTCTAGGCCAGCAGATACGCAGTATTTT. Its protein product is CASSSRPADTQYF.

This clonotype was found once. The chain uses TRBV6-1 and TRBJ1-1, with unresolved D. The CDR3 has 13 residues. Germline values: CDR1 MNHNS, CDR2 SASEGT. V lost 5 bases and J lost 10, with 17 bases in between. CDR3 residues: CASSPPWGEGAFF. CDR3 coding DNA: TGTGCCAGCAGTCCTCCTTGGGGTGAAGGAGCTTTCTTT.

This clonotype was observed a handful of times. The chain is built from TRBV29-1 and TRBJ2-7; 7 bases agree with TRBD1. Per germline, CDR1 SQVTM and CDR2 ANQGSEA. This CDR3 has 11 residues. The CDR3 DNA reads TGCACGACAGGGTCCTACAATGAGCAGTACTTC. This sequence encodes CTTGSYNEQYF.

The chain has TRBV5-1 and TRBJ2-7, with 9 bases identical to TRBD2. The CDR3 sequence is 15 residues long. Losses at the gene ends were 4 bases for V and 8 bases for J; bases not matched to a gene: 13. Germline V gene data show CDR1 as SGHRS and CDR2 as YFSETQ. In nucleotides, the CDR3 is TGCGCCAGCAGCCCTCAGACTAGCGGAACCGCACAGCAGTACTTC. This translates into CASSPQTSGTAQQYF.

The rearrangement links TRBV2 to TRBJ2-1; 9 nucleotides line up with TRBD2. The tail of the sequence fits TRBJ2-7 better, so the J call may be wrong. Germline CDR1 reads SNHLY; CDR2 reads FYNNEI. The CDR3 contains 15 residues. The CDR3: CASSGGLAGYNEQYF. CDR3 nucleotides: TGTGCCAGCTCGGGCGGGCTAGCGGGGTACAATGAGCAGTACTTC.

The gene calls are TRBV7-3 and TRBJ2-5, with D maybe TRBD1 (5 bases). There are 14 residues in the CDR3. V lost 4 bases and J 1 base, leaving 10 bases between the germline ends. Germline values: CDR1 SGHTA, CDR2 FQGTGA. CDR3: CASSSTGSQETQYF. The CDR3 DNA reads TGTGCCAGCAGCTCCACAGGAAGCCAAGAGACCCAGTACTTC.

This rearrangement joins TRBV5-6 to TRBJ2-5; perhaps TRBD2 as D (6 bases). The J call is in doubt because the DNA end fits TRBJ2-7 better. This CDR3 is built from 16 residues. The germline V gene has CDR1 SGHDT and CDR2 YYEEEE. This CDR3 is CASRGGTRRGVYEQYF. The CDR3 DNA is TGTGCCAGCAGGGGCGGGACCAGGCGTGGGGTCTACGAGCAGTACTTC.

Remarks on this clonotype: This may be a read error, as it is one base from a much larger clone. The chain employs TRBV6-2 or TRBV6-3 and TRBJ2-4; 7 bases are a match to TRBD2. The germline V gene has CDR1 MNHEY and CDR2 SVGEGT. Trimming took 7 bases from V and 0 from J; bases not matched to a gene: 6. This CDR3 has 15 amino acids. The CDR3 reads CASNRLAEAKNIQYF. Written as DNA, the CDR3 is TGTGCCAGCAATCGACTAGCAGAAGCCAAAAACATTCAGTACTTC.

The chain employs TRBV9 and TRBJ2-4; weak D call: TRBD2 (6 bases). The J call is doubtful: the DNA matches TRBJ2-7 better. The germline V gene encodes CDR1 SGDLS and CDR2 YYNGEE. The CDR3 contains 14 residues. The CDR3 region has the DNA TGTGCCAGCAGCGCTTCTAGCGCAACCTACGAGCAGTACTTC. It translates to CASSASSATYEQYF.

This rearrangement joins TRBV4-1 to TRBJ1-4, with D possibly being TRBD1 (5 bases). The CDR3 runs to 12 residues. Trimming took off 4 bases at V and 10 bases at J, with 10 bases between the two ends. Per the germline V gene, CDR1 is MGHRA and CDR2 is YSYEKL. This chain's CDR3 is CASSPGGGKLFF. CDR3 bases: TGCGCCAGCAGCCCGGGGGGGGGAAAACTGTTTTTT.

This clonotype was detected many times. The chain uses TRBV5-1 and TRBJ2-5; D perhaps matches TRBD1 (6 bases). From germline, CDR1 is SGHRS and CDR2 YFSETQ. The V and J ends lost 4 bases and 5 bases respectively, with 15 bases between them. The CDR3 totals 14 residues. The chain's CDR3 is CASSLRGNSETQYF. CDR3 bases: TGCGCCAGCAGCCTCAGGGGAAATAGCGAGACCCAGTACTTC. The full variable domain, rest sourced from reference TRBV5-1 and TRBJ2-5, is KAGVTQTPRYLIKTRGQQVTLSCSPISGHRSVSWYQQTPGQGLQFLFEYFSETQRNKGNFPGRFSGRQFSNSRSEMNVSTLELGDSALYLCASSLRGNSETQYFGPGTRLLVL.

This clonotype was seen a few times. This chain joins TRBV20-1 and TRBJ2-5; 9 bases are shared with TRBD2. The J segment lost 5 bases and the V segment lost 5 bases, leaving 9 bases of the junction unmatched. Germline V gene lookup returns CDR1 DFQATT and CDR2 SNEGSKA (reference sequence). This CDR3 has 14 amino acids. CDR3 in DNA: TGCAGTGCTCAAGGGACTAGCTCCGGGGAGACCCAGTACTTC. As protein: CSAQGTSSGETQYF.

This chain links TRBV18 with TRBJ1-2; 7 bases are a match to TRBD1. The CDR3 covers 15 residues. Germline V CDR1 and CDR2: KGHSH, LQKENI. With V trimmed by 2 bases and J by 1 base, 4 bases remained unmatched. The CDR3 nucleotides are TGTGCCAGCTCACCAGGACAGGCACTTAACTATGGCTACACCTTC. Translating it yields CASSPGQALNYGYTF.

The chain recombines TRBV7-3 with TRBJ2-3, with D maybe TRBD2 (6 bases). V shed 5 bases and J shed 2 bases, with 14 bases lying between them. CDR3 length equals 15 residues. CDR1 SGHTA and CDR2 FQGTGA come from the germline V gene. The CDR3 protein is CASSPRGEVTDTQYF. The CDR3 DNA sequence: TGTGCCAGCAGCCCTCGTGGGGAGGTCACAGATACGCAGTATTTT. The entire variable domain, with the rest obtained from reference TRBV7-3 and TRBJ2-3, is as follows: GAGVSQTPSNKVTEKGKYVELRCDPISGHTALYWYRQSLGQGPEFLIYFQGTGAADDSGLPNDRFFAVRPEGSVSTLKIQRTERGDSAVYLCASSPRGEVTDTQYFGPGTRLTVL.

This clonotype appeared a few times. This chain uses TRBV2 with TRBJ1-2, with 7 bases aligning to TRBD1. The V and J ends lost 9 bases and 6 bases, in that order; junction bases with no gene match: 7. Germline values: CDR1 SNHLY, CDR2 FYNNEI. This CDR3 contains 12 residues. The CDR3, as DNA: TGTGCCAGTGAAGGGGGCCCACATGGCTACACCTTC. This encodes CASEGGPHGYTF.

This rearrangement joins TRBV7-2 to TRBJ2-1, with 8 positions matching TRBD1. The CDR3 has 17 residues. Germline V gene data show CDR1 as SGHTA and CDR2 as FQGNSA. The trim removed 6 bases at V and 4 bases at J, leaving 14 bases unmatched. The CDR3 here is CASSRRSGTGLYNEQFF. CDR3 sequence (DNA): TGTGCCAGCAGTCGGCGTTCCGGGACAGGCCTATACAATGAGCAGTTCTTC.

In its sample, this clonotype was seen a few times. The chain is built from TRBV9 and TRBJ2-1; possibly TRBD2 for D (6 bases). Germline V lookup: CDR1 SGDLS, CDR2 YYNGEE. The V end lost 1 base, the J end lost 8 bases, and 19 bases lay between the germline ends. The CDR3 loop spans 16 amino acids. The CDR3 sequence is CASSVKAGGTRDEQFF. The CDR3 DNA sequence: TGTGCCAGCAGCGTAAAGGCAGGAGGGACCAGGGATGAGCAGTTCTTC.

The J gene is TRBJ1-2, the V gene TRBV18, with unresolved D. V was clipped by 3 bases and J by 3 bases, with 11 bases between them. This CDR3 is built from 14 residues. Germline V lookup: CDR1 KGHSH, CDR2 LQKENI. The CDR3 spells CASSPGAQDYGYTF. The CDR3 nucleotides read TGTGCCAGCTCACCCGGAGCCCAAGACTATGGCTACACCTTC. The entire variable domain, with the rest obtained from reference TRBV18 and TRBJ1-2, is as follows: NAGVMQNPRHLVRRRGQEARLRCSPMKGHSHVYWYRQLPEEGLKFMVYLQKENIIDESGMPKERFSAEFPKEGPSILRIQQVVRGDSAAYFCASSPGAQDYGYTFGSGTRLTVV.

The V and J genes are TRBV12-3 or TRBV12-4 and TRBJ1-5; D is uncertain. Trimming took off 3 bases at V and 3 bases at J, with 9 bases between the two ends. There are 14 residues in the CDR3. The CDR3 DNA reads TGTGCCAGCAGTTTGAGGGTCCCCAATCAGCCCCAGCATTTT. Residues: CASSLRVPNQPQHF.

The chain links TRBV9 to TRBJ2-1; TRBD2 matches at 7 bases. The CDR3 has 16 residues. Germline loops: CDR1 SGDLS, CDR2 YYNGEE. V shed 0 bases, J shed 1 base, and the junction held 4 bases outside the gene matches. The DNA for the CDR3 is TGTGCCAGCAGCGTAGGCGGGGGAGCATCCTACAATGAGCAGTTCTTC. Protein: CASSVGGGASYNEQFF.

The sample holds one count of this clonotype. The chain uses TRBV27 and TRBJ2-7; D may be TRBD1 or TRBD2 (5 bases each). The CDR3 spans 17 residues. Germline V gene lookup returns CDR1 MNHEY and CDR2 SMNVEV (reference sequence). V was cut by 6 bases and J by 2 bases, with 23 bases left in between. DNA for the CDR3: TGTGCCAGCAGCCTTATTGCGAGGGGCGGGCCACCCTACGAGCAGTACTTC. Translating gives CASSLIARGGPPYEQYF.

This clonotype was picked up one time. An end of the junction does not agree with germline; a read error may underlie this. This chain connects TRBV5-1 to TRBJ1-4; no definite D call. The CDR3 is 14 residues long. The germline V gene encodes CDR1 SGHRS and CDR2 YFSETQ. In nucleotides, the CDR3 is TGCGCCAGCAGCTTTGCAGCAACTAATAAAAAACTGTTTTTT. This codes for CASSFAATNKKLFF. The full variable domain, in which reference TRBV5-1 and TRBJ1-4 provide the parts outside the CDR3, is KAGVTQTPRYLIKTRGQQVTLSCSPISGHRSVSWYQQTPGQGLQFLFEYFSETQRNKGNFPGRFSGRQFSNSRSEMNVSTLELGDSALYLCASSFAATNKKLFFGSGTQLSVL.

This clonotype has just a few counts. The chain links TRBV28 to TRBJ1-2; 9 nucleotides match TRBD1. The CDR3 runs 15 residues. The germline CDR1 and CDR2 sequences are MDHEN and SYDVKM. Trimming took 5 bases from V and 4 from J; bases not matched to a gene: 8. This CDR3 is CASSPGTGTLYGYTF. The CDR3 DNA is TGTGCCAGCAGTCCCGGGACAGGGACCCTCTATGGCTACACCTTC.

This clonotype was observed at least ten times. This chain joins TRBV7-3 and TRBJ1-2; D unresolved. Germline values: CDR1 SGHTA, CDR2 FQGTGA. This CDR3 contains 13 residues. V was trimmed by 2 bases and J by 3 bases, leaving 7 bases between them. The CDR3 DNA follows: TGTGCCAGCAGCTTATCCCGGGACTATGGCTACACCTTC. Its translation is CASSLSRDYGYTF. The full variable domain, with the rest looked up from reference TRBV7-3 and TRBJ1-2, is GAGVSQTPSNKVTEKGKYVELRCDPISGHTALYWYRQSLGQGPEFLIYFQGTGAADDSGLPNDRFFAVRPEGSVSTLKIQRTERGDSAVYLCASSLSRDYGYTFGSGTRLTVV.

This clonotype was counted between two and nine times. The V call is TRBV9, the J call TRBJ1-6, with TRBD1 as a possible D gene (5 bases). In germline, CDR1 is SGDLS, CDR2 YYNGEE. With 7 bases removed from V and 5 bases from J, the gap between germline ends came to 13 bases. CDR3 size: 14 residues. The CDR3 sequence is CASGGTENNSPLHF. DNA for the CDR3: TGTGCCAGCGGGGGGACTGAAAATAATTCACCCCTCCACTTT.

V gene TRBV12-3 or TRBV12-4 combines with J gene TRBJ1-1; no definite D call. The CDR3 is 15 residues long. V was cut by 6 bases and J by 0 bases, with 14 bases left in between. The CDR3 region has the DNA TGTGCCAGCAGCCGACTTTTGACACTGAACACTGAAGCTTTCTTT. It specifies CASSRLLTLNTEAFF.

A word on this clonotype: The junction and the germline gene differ at one end; a read error may be behind it. The V call is TRBV6-2 or TRBV6-3, the J call TRBJ1-2; unclear D gene. The CDR3 is made up of 13 amino acids. The germline gives CDR1 MNHEY, CDR2 SVGEGT. The CDR3 reads CTSRINGNYGYTF. CDR3 sequence (DNA): TGTACCAGCAGAATCAACGGTAACTATGGCTACACCTTC.

In regard to this clonotype: The junction departs from the called germline gene at one end, perhaps through a read error. The chain couples TRBV5-1 to TRBJ2-1; 7 bases map to TRBD1. Per germline, CDR1 SGHRS and CDR2 YFSETQ. The CDR3 is made up of 15 amino acids. The chain's CDR3 is CANSSTGKPHNEQFF. CDR3 nucleotides: TGCGCCAACAGCTCGACAGGGAAACCACACAATGAGCAGTTCTTC.

The chain links TRBV20-1 to TRBJ2-1, with 9 bases identical to TRBD2. Germline CDR1 reads DFQATT; CDR2 reads SNEGSKA (reference sequence). The junction had 16 bases not matched to a gene; V was cut back by 6 bases and J by 7 bases. The CDR3 totals 16 residues. This CDR3 is CSATDEAGGEGNEQFF. CDR3 nucleotides: TGCAGTGCCACGGATGAGGCGGGAGGGGAAGGTAATGAGCAGTTCTTC.